The rows below give T cell receptor beta chains drawn from one sample of a study of cytotoxic CD8 clonotypes in ibrutinib-treated CLL. Using immunoSEQ multiplex PCR, the repertoire was profiled, and TCRdb retains in-frame clones only, with some absent. Of some 84,000 clones in the sample, around 83% were seen once. Sequencing used PBMCs, obtained before ibrutinib treatment. These TCRs come from a human donor with chronic lymphocytic leukemia. CDR3s leave out the opening cysteine and the closing phenylalanine or tryptophan. Fields, in order: CDR3 protein, V gene, CDR3 length, J gene.

CDR3aa: ASSFLSLLAGVGGDTQY
v_gene: TRBV11-3
len: 17
j_gene: TRBJ2-3

CDR3aa: ASRQGGSYT
v_gene: TRBV6-5
len: 9
j_gene: TRBJ1-2

CDR3aa: ASSQGRPGQGAFAGPEAF
v_gene: TRBV4-1
len: 18
j_gene: TRBJ1-1

CDR3aa: ASSLGEGLPYEQY
v_gene: TRBV28
len: 13
j_gene: TRBJ2-7

CDR3aa: ASSQGAGDTEAF
v_gene: TRBV6-5
len: 12
j_gene: TRBJ1-1

CDR3aa: ASSPGQGAYTEAF
v_gene: TRBV7-3
len: 13
j_gene: TRBJ1-1

CDR3aa: ASSLGGTGPYSNQPQH
v_gene: TRBV7-9
len: 16
j_gene: TRBJ1-5

CDR3aa: ASSQDGGMETQY
v_gene: TRBV4-2
len: 12
j_gene: TRBJ2-5

CDR3aa: ASSDGQGWGGYT
v_gene: TRBV18
len: 12
j_gene: TRBJ1-2

CDR3aa: ASSPTETYGYT
v_gene: TRBV18
len: 11
j_gene: TRBJ1-2

CDR3aa: ASSLGLGAYEQY
v_gene: TRBV11-2
len: 12
j_gene: TRBJ2-7

CDR3aa: ASRGGNQPQH
v_gene: TRBV28
len: 10
j_gene: TRBJ1-5

CDR3aa: ASSDMAALGSYEQY
v_gene: TRBV6-1
len: 14
j_gene: TRBJ2-7

CDR3aa: ASSYSRAGGSDTQY
v_gene: TRBV6-5
len: 14
j_gene: TRBJ2-3

CDR3aa: ASSSLAAGQKETQY
v_gene: TRBV28
len: 14
j_gene: TRBJ2-5

CDR3aa: ASSSDRGLQAYNEQF
v_gene: TRBV5-6
len: 15
j_gene: TRBJ2-1

CDR3aa: ASSEWADVWLAQY
v_gene: TRBV6-1
len: 13
j_gene: TRBJ2-7

CDR3aa: ASSPPWDHAF
v_gene: TRBV7-9
len: 10
j_gene: TRBJ1-1

CDR3aa: ASSALGPYTDTQY
v_gene: TRBV4-1
len: 13
j_gene: TRBJ2-3

CDR3aa: ASSLGDRQGYT
v_gene: TRBV5-1
len: 11
j_gene: TRBJ1-2

CDR3aa: ASSPDYDGEQF
v_gene: TRBV7-3
len: 11
j_gene: TRBJ2-1